This T cell receptor (beta chain) is from a study of blood T cell repertoires in COVID-19. As for the study in general: Acute and convalescent COVID-19 specimens originated in the United States, Italy and Spain. Sample material is recorded as cDNA or gDNA derived from T cells, B-cell-depleted T cells, or PBMCs.

This CDR3 comprises 13 residues. Germline-derived CDR1 and CDR2 are SGHRS and YFSETQ. V lost 3 bases to trimming and J lost 0 bases, with 6 bases between them. Per the original data handling: Reference gene primer amplification gave nucleated cell count estimates. TCRdb's table, derived via immunoSEQ multiplex PCR, lists solely in-frame clones and lacks some. V and J calls and clone size come straight from that table; D and trimming were deduced from the DNA. The sample lists about 97,000 clones, approximately 90% occurring once. This clone was recorded only once. The receptor was isolated from a man aged 55 to 69 with acute or convalescent COVID-19. The V gene is TRBV5-1, the J gene TRBJ1-1, with D unclear. The sequencing input was peripheral blood. The CDR3 loop is CASSSEMNTEAFF. The CDR3 DNA follows: TGCGCCAGCAGCTCCGAGATGAACACTGAAGCTTTCTTT.